What follows are 3 T cell receptor beta chains derived from one specimen sequenced in a study of blood T cell repertoires in COVID-19. Assay: immunoSEQ multiplex PCR; the TCRdb copy retains only in-frame clones and omits some. The repertoire includes about 300,000 clones, around 80% of them detected once, and approximately 1.3% sits in the top ten. Material for sequencing was peripheral blood. These TCRs come from a woman aged 45-59 years with acute or convalescent COVID-19.

The chain uses TRBV29-1 and TRBJ1-1; D is uncertain. The CDR3 totals 12 residues. The V gene's germline CDR1 is SQVTM and CDR2 ANQGSEA. Trimming pared 4 bases from V and 1 base from J, leaving 7 bases between. Here the CDR3 DNA reads TGCAGCGTTGTCAGGCAGAACACTGAAGCTTTCTTT. Translating gives CSVVRQNTEAFF.

V and J are TRBV3-1 (or the pseudogene TRBV3-2) and TRBJ2-2; 8 bases are shared with TRBD2. Unmatched junction bases numbered 8, after V lost 4 bases and J lost 1 base. In germline, CDR1 is LGHDT, CDR2 YNNKEL (reference sequence). The length of the CDR3 is 17 residues. For the CDR3, the DNA is TGTGCCAGCAGCCCTCAGGCACTAGCGGAGAACACCGGGGAGCTGTTTTTT. Translating gives CASSPQALAENTGELFF.

This chain uses TRBV29-1 with TRBJ1-1; D is unclear. The CDR3 is made up of 12 amino acids. V was trimmed by 8 bases and J by 0 bases, leaving 10 bases between them. Germline assignment: CDR1 SQVTM and CDR2 ANQGSEA. The CDR3 loop reads CSTVPMNTEAFF. CDR3 nucleotide sequence: TGCAGCACAGTGCCCATGAACACTGAAGCTTTCTTT.